This TCR beta chain was documented in a study of blood T cell repertoires in COVID-19. About the study: Sites across the United States, Italy and Spain contributed samples from acute and convalescent COVID-19. Sources were T cells, B-cell-depleted T cells, or PBMCs; the material itself was cDNA or gDNA.

The CDR3 contains 16 residues. J gave up 5 bases and V 3 bases, and 10 bases lay outside the gene matches. CDR1 is MGHRA, CDR2 YSYEKL, per germline. Authors' data handling: Amplification of reference gene primers was used by the study to estimate nucleated cell counts. Sequencing used immunoSEQ multiplex PCR; TCRdb keeps in-frame clones, though not all of them. V, J and clone size were drawn from that table, and D and trimming were deduced from the DNA. The data hold nearly 90,000 clones, with 72% observed a single time. Sample: peripheral blood. This TCR came from a woman of 80 years or more with acute or convalescent COVID-19. The chain has TRBV4-1 and TRBJ1-2, with 9 bases matching TRBD1. Here the CDR3 reads CASSHSPGQGVYGYTF. The CDR3 DNA reads as TGCGCCAGCAGCCACTCACCGGGACAGGGTGTTTATGGCTACACCTTC.